This T cell receptor (beta chain) was observed in a study of T cell clonotyping in hematopoietic cell transplantation. Germline V gene data show CDR1 as SGHRS and CDR2 as YFSETQ. The CDR3 sequence is 15 residues long. V gave up 0 bases and J gave up 0 bases, with 4 bases separating them. As for time point: recipient sample about 28 days before transplant, after cytoreduction. Assay used: immunoSEQ multiplex PCR; TCRdb lists only in-frame clones, some missing. In the table there are more than 20,000 clones, roughly 88% of which are singletons. This clonotype was obtained from a man in his late teens or twenties with biphenotypic leukemia. Some clones in this sample may be carry-over from other donors' samples. The sequenced sample was peripheral blood mononuclear cells, obtained before stem cell transplant. The chain has TRBV5-1 and TRBJ2-6, with D unclear. CDR3 sequence: CASSLAGSGANVLTF. The CDR3 DNA reads as TGCGCCAGCAGCTTGGCAGGCTCTGGGGCCAACGTCCTGACTTTC. Based on the CDR3 plus reference TRBV5-1 and TRBJ2-6, the full variable domain is KAGVTQTPRYLIKTRGQQVTLSCSPISGHRSVSWYQQTPGQGLQFLFEYFSETQRNKGNFPGRFSGRQFSNSRSEMNVSTLELGDSALYLCASSLAGSGANVLTFGAGSRLTVL.